The present entry profiles one T cell receptor (beta chain) with its context. Antigen unknown. One junction end does not reproduce the germline sequence, and a read error may be involved. PCR primers comprised 60 Vbeta and 13 Jbeta primers. How the authors handled the data: An analysis performed later counted roughly 80 million unique TCR beta chains (approximately 10 million of them shared). Assay used: immunoSEQ multiplex PCR; TCRdb lists only in-frame clones, some missing. From that table come the V and J calls and clone size; the DNA was used to work out D and trimming. This repertoire comprises tens of thousands of clones; its ten largest clones make up around 1.1%. The CDR3 extends over 13 amino acids. The V gene's germline CDR1 is SGHRS and CDR2 YFSETQ. This specimen belongs to a study of cytomegalovirus exposure and HLA in healthy donors. Regarding the study as a whole: TCR beta V segments were, for the most part, productive about 87% or about 30% of the time in an earlier analysis.

Every donor was a healthy person donating bone marrow. Input material: PBMCs. V gene TRBV5-1 combines with J gene TRBJ1-3, with D possibly matching TRBD1 (5 bases). The TCR originated in a young woman in good health and CMV-seronegative. The DNA for the CDR3 is TGCGCCAGCAGAGGGGATCTCGGAAACAACATATATTTT. This encodes CASRGDLGNNIYF.